This T cell receptor beta chain was obtained from a study of T cells in localized non-small cell lung cancer. V dropped 0 bases and J dropped 8; count of bases not matched to a gene: 4. Germline loops: CDR1 SGHVS, CDR2 FNYEAQ. CDR3 length: 14 residues. Broader study findings: A raised T cell density in blood coincided with lengthier overall survival. The highest T cell clonality was in uninvolved adjacent lung, above tumor.

With regard to this clone: The antigen remains unidentified.

Sequencing was performed with immunoSEQ multiplex PCR; in TCRdb, only in-frame clones are kept and a portion is missing. The sample lists about 41,000 clones, 75% to 85% occurring once. The chain has TRBV7-6 and TRBJ2-3; the match to TRBD1 covers 8 bases. The source is a man aged 40 to 70 with stage II lung adenocarcinoma. Specimen: PBMCs, collected before any cancer treatment. CDR3 DNA sequence: TGTGCCAGCAGCTTAGCTGGACAGGGCGGTACGCAGTATTTT. Translating it yields CASSLAGQGGTQYF.